This T cell receptor beta chain was sequenced during a study of T-cell reconstitution after alpha-beta-depleted transplantation in children (dated by TCRdb to 2015 to 2016). In terms of the full investigation: Using TCR repertoire profiling, the study followed T-cell immune reconstitution in a quantitative way in children after TCRalphabeta/CD19-depleted allogeneic hematopoietic cell transplantation.

What the work shows at the level of the full study, not this receptor alone: In some patients, high TCRbeta diversity at day 60 was attributed to recipient T cells and intrathymic progenitors that had survived conditioning. Hyperexpanded clone frequencies declined over subsequent months; after one year, T-cell counts and TCRbeta diversity were mostly attributed to newly produced T cells. About two months after transplant, the apparently early recovery of alphabetaT-cell counts reportedly depended on just several hundred clones that had expanded rapidly and came from non-depleted graft cells.

The protocol used for the library was PCR. The instrument was an Illumina HiSeq 2500. To normalize quantification of the TCRbeta repertoire, the TCR libraries were built with molecular barcoding that relied on unique molecular identifiers. Using fastp at Q25 and MiXCR, TCRdb reprocessed the public reads and kept productive beta chains. Rows merge per CDR3 protein into single entries with the most common DNA and genes. Within this sample are roughly 250,000 distinct CDR3 sequences, with around 8% of them counted one time only. The leading ten clones occupy 6% to 7% of the sample. The sample's treatment or condition label, decoded: allogeneic hematopoietic cell transplantation with graft depleted of TCRalphabeta T cells and CD19 B cells. TCRalphabeta/CD19-depleted allogeneic hematopoietic cell grafts were given to the transplant recipients, all of whom were children. Between the V and J ends, shortened by 8 bases and 7 bases respectively, the junction contains 6 bases. The germline V gene specifies MNHEY as CDR1 and SVGEGT as CDR2. The CDR3 runs 10 amino acids, cysteine and phenylalanine included. The sequence is cut down to CDR3 DNA, 30 bases in frame from base 1.

This clonotype was observed at least ten times. Its antigen specificity is not known. No per-base quality is available; no much larger clone lies one base away. The sequence links TRBV6-2 or TRBV6-3 to TRBJ1-5, with the D gene not clear enough to name. The sequence was collected from a male patient under 18 who had a stem cell transplant for acute lymphoblastic leukemia, so the T cells may come from the graft donor. Specimen: PBMCs, mostly from graft donor cells, collected 180 days after TCRalphabeta/CD19-depleted stem cell transplant. For the CDR3, the sequence is CASAVQPQHF. The DNA sequence is TGTGCCAGCGCGGTACAGCCCCAGCATTTT.